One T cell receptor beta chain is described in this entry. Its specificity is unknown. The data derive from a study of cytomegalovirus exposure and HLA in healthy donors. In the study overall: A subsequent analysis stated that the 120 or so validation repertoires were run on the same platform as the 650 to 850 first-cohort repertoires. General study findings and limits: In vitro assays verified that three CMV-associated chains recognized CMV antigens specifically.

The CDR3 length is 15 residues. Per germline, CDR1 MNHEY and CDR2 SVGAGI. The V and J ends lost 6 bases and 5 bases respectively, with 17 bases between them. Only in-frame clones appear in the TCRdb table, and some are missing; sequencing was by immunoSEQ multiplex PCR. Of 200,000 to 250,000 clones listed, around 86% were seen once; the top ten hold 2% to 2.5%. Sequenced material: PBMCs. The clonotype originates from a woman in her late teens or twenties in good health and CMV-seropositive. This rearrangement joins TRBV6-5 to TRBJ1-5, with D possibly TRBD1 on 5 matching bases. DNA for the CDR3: TGTGCCAGCAGCCGGGGACTTTGGGGGGATCAGCCCCAGCATTTT. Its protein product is CASSRGLWGDQPQHF.